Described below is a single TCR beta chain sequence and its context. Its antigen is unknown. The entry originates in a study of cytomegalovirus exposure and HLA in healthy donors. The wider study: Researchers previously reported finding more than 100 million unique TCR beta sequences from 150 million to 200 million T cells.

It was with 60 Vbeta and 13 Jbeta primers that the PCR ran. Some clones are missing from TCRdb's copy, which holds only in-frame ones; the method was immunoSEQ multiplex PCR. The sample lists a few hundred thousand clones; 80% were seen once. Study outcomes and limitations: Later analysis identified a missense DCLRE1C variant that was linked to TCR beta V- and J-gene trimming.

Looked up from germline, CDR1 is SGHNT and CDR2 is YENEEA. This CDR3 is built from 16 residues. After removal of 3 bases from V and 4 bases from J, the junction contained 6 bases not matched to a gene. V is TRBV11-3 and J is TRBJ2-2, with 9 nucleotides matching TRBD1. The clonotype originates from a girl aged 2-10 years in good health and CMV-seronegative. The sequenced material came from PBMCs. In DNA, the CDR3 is TGTGCCAGCAGCTTGGACAGGGGCTCCCCCACCGGGGAGCTGTTTTTT. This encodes CASSLDRGSPTGELFF.